This TCR beta chain was sequenced in a study of STAT5B mutations in CD4+ large granular lymphocyte leukemia. Broader study findings: CD4-sorted patient repertoires seemed more clonal than healthy CD4+ repertoires.

Comment on this clone: Its cognate antigen is unknown.

Controls came from buffy coats of healthy blood donors. Assay used: immunoSEQ multiplex PCR; TCRdb lists only in-frame clones, some missing. The data contain around 35,000 clones, approximately 71% of them singletons. The TCR comes from a human donor in good health. Sequencing was done on a sample of CD4+ T cells from blood buffy coats.

The CDR3 region is CASSPQGRSEQYF. The CDR3 DNA is TGTGCCAGCAGCCCGCAGGGGCGAAGCGAGCAGTACTTC. The chain combines TRBV7-3 with TRBJ2-7; D may be TRBD1 (6 bases). CDR1 is SGHTA and CDR2 is FQGTGA in the germline V gene. Trimming took off 5 bases at V and 6 bases at J, with 14 bases between the two ends. CDR3 length equals 13 residues.